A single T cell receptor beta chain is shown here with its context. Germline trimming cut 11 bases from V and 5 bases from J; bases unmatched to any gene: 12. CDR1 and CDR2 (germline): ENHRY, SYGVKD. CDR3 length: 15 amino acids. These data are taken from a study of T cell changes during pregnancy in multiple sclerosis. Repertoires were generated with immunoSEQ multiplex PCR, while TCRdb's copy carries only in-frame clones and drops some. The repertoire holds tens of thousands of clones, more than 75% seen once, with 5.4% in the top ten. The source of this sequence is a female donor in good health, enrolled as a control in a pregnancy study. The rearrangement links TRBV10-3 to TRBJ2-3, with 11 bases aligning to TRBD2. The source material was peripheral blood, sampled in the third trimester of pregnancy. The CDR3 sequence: CASQVLAGGQDTQYF. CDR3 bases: TGTGCCTCCCAAGTCTTAGCGGGGGGGCAAGATACGCAGTATTTT.